The 10 T cell receptor beta chains in this list originate from one sample, sequenced in a study of shared clonotypes between healthy human individuals. As defined, naive CD8 cells were CD45RO-negative and positively selected for CCR7, with terminally differentiated effector memory CD45RA+ cells excluded. Profiled with immunoSEQ multiplex PCR; TCRdb holds only in-frame clones, not every one. The sample holds around 2.1 million clones; more than 85% are singletons and the top ten take roughly 1.8%. Sequencing was done on a sample of naive CD8+ T cells from PBMCs. The receptors come from a man aged 18 to 29 in good health. Some clones in this sample may be carry-over from other donors' samples.

The V and J genes are TRBV9 and TRBJ1-3, with TRBD1 identical over 9 bases. Germline CDR1 SGDLS, CDR2 YYNGEE. V trimming: 3 bases; J trimming: 9 bases; junction bases outside the gene matches: 7. The CDR3 totals 14 residues. The CDR3 DNA follows: TGTGCCAGCAGCGAAGGACAGGGGAGCAGCACCATATATTTT. Protein: CASSEGQGSSTIYF.

The CDR3 bases are TGTGCCAGCAGCTTTTCGACAGGGCTATCCTACGAGCAGTACTTC. This translates into CASSFSTGLSYEQYF. The rearrangement links TRBV11-1 to TRBJ2-7; 7 bases align to TRBD1. Germline V gene data show CDR1 as SGHAT and CDR2 as FQDESV (reference sequence). The ends lost 3 bases at V and 1 base at J; junction bases unmatched: 6. The CDR3 covers 15 residues. Using reference TRBV11-1 and TRBJ2-7 for the parts outside the CDR3, the full variable domain is EAEVAQSPRYKITEKSQAVAFWCDPISGHATLYWYRQILGQGPELLVQFQDESVVDDSQLPKDRFSAERLKGVDSTLKIQPAELGDSAMYLCASSFSTGLSYEQYFGPGTRLTVT.

The V gene is TRBV14, the J gene TRBJ1-1, with a weak D call TRBD1 (5 bases). The CDR3 consists of 15 residues. Per germline, CDR1 SGHDN and CDR2 FVKESK. The V gene lost 1 base and the J gene lost 1 base, with 10 bases spanning the gap. CDR3 in DNA: TGTGCCAGCAGCCAAGCAGGAAGGGGGAACACTGAAGCTTTCTTT. It yields the protein CASSQAGRGNTEAFF.

V usage is TRBV19 and J usage is TRBJ2-1; no clear D. CDR3 length: 15 residues. Germline V gene lookup returns CDR1 LNHDA and CDR2 SQIVND (reference sequence). The germline V and J ends were trimmed by 6 bases and 0 bases, with 12 bases remaining between them. CDR3 sequence (DNA): TGTGCCAGTAGCCCCTCCTTCAGCTCCTACAATGAGCAGTTCTTC. Encoded protein: CASSPSFSSYNEQFF.

The rearrangement links TRBV9 to TRBJ2-5; TRBD2 matches at 11 bases. Germline V lookup: CDR1 SGDLS, CDR2 YYNGEE. The trim removed 4 bases at V and 5 bases at J, leaving 4 bases unmatched. CDR3 size: 14 residues. The CDR3 sequence: CASSTPSGGETQYF. The CDR3 DNA is TGTGCCAGCAGCACCCCTAGCGGGGGGGAGACCCAGTACTTC.

This clone came up once. This CDR3 is CASSLGQGAFGYTF. CDR3 DNA sequence: TGTGCCAGCAGCTTGGGACAGGGGGCCTTTGGCTACACCTTC. This chain uses TRBV5-6 with TRBJ1-2, with 10 bases lining up with TRBD1. The germline CDR1 and CDR2 sequences are SGHDT and YYEEEE. Germline trimming cut 0 bases from V and 7 bases from J; bases unmatched to any gene: 3. This CDR3 has 14 amino acids.

The chain has TRBV28 and TRBJ1-1; 7 nucleotides match TRBD1. This CDR3 has 15 residues. Germline values: CDR1 MDHEN, CDR2 SYDVKM. V lost 5 bases, J lost 9 bases, and 15 bases stayed unmatched. As DNA, the CDR3 is TGTGCCAGCAGTCCTAGGACAGGCTTGCCCGCCAAAGCTTTCTTT. Translating gives CASSPRTGLPAKAFF. The full variable domain, its missing parts supplied by reference TRBV28 and TRBJ1-1, is DVKVTQSSRYLVKRTGEKVFLECVQDMDHENMFWYRQDPGLGLRLIYFSYDVKMKEKGDIPEGYSVSREKKERFSLILESASTNQTSMYLCASSPRTGLPAKAFFGQGTRLTVV.

The chain recombines TRBV6-5 with TRBJ2-5, with D perhaps matching TRBD2 (6 bases). From germline, CDR1 is MNHEY and CDR2 SVGAGI. There are 15 residues in the CDR3. The V and J ends lost 5 bases and 7 bases respectively, with 20 bases between them. The CDR3 nucleotides read TGTGCCAGCAGTCCCCCATCCGCGGGGCGGGGGACCCAGTACTTC. Amino acids: CASSPPSAGRGTQYF.

V and J are TRBV7-9 and TRBJ2-7; 7 bases are a match to TRBD2. Germline V CDR1 and CDR2: SEHNR, FQNEAQ (reference sequence). Trimming cost V 7 bases and J 6 bases; bases outside gene matches: 6. CDR3 length equals 12 residues. The CDR3 here is CASTGGRLEQYF. The CDR3 region has the DNA TGTGCCAGCACCGGCGGGAGACTCGAGCAGTACTTC.

The rearrangement links TRBV19 to TRBJ2-2; D is undetermined. The CDR3 is 12 amino acids. CDR1 is LNHDA and CDR2 is SQIVND in the germline V gene (reference sequence). Trimming cost V 4 bases and J 8 bases, with 8 bases left between them. The DNA for the CDR3 is TGTGCCAGTAGTAAGACACCGGGGGAGCTGTTTTTT. Its protein is CASSKTPGELFF.